This TCR beta chain stems from a study of cytomegalovirus exposure and HLA in healthy donors. Use of 60 Vbeta and 13 Jbeta primers characterized the PCR. Method: immunoSEQ multiplex PCR; TCRdb's copy keeps in-frame clones and lacks some. In the table there are 100,000 to 150,000 clones, 78% of which are singletons. Germline V CDR1 and CDR2: MDHEN, SYDVKM. This CDR3 has 15 amino acids. With V trimmed by 3 bases and J by 7 bases, 8 bases remained unmatched. What was sequenced was PBMCs. The V call is TRBV28, the J call TRBJ2-1; 8 bases map to TRBD2. The TCR originated in a man aged 25 to 40 in good health and CMV-seropositive. CDR3 sequence (DNA): TGTGCCAGCAGTTTGGCGGGAGGAAGTCGGAATGAGCAGTTCTTC. This gives the protein CASSLAGGSRNEQFF.